This TCR beta chain was captured by sequencing in a study of cytomegalovirus exposure and HLA in healthy donors. Study details: The early release's HLA-typed donors yielded 80 million to 95 million unique TCRs. Study-level points and caveats: A missense DCLRE1C variant was associated with V- and J-gene trimming of TCR beta chains in a later analysis, and an independent cohort replicated the association.

The study ran its PCR with 60 Vbeta and 13 Jbeta primers. TCRdb keeps only in-frame clones here, not all; method: immunoSEQ multiplex PCR. The sample lists around 150,000 clones, approximately 71% occurring once. Trimming left V 2 bases short and J 2 bases short, with 25 bases between. Germline CDR1 and CDR2: LGHNT and FRNRAP. This CDR3 is built from 19 residues. Comment on this clone: The antigen remains unidentified.

Sequencing was done on a sample of PBMCs. The TCR comes from a woman in her thirties or forties in good health and CMV-seropositive. V gene TRBV12-5 combines with J gene TRBJ2-7; a possible D gene is TRBD1 (6 bases). The CDR3 protein is CASGLLTPPGQPLTYEQYF. CDR3 coding DNA: TGTGCTAGTGGTTTGCTCACTCCCCCGGGACAACCATTAACCTACGAGCAGTACTTC.